What follows are 4 T cell receptor beta chains derived from one specimen sequenced in a study of T cell responses to AZD1222 COVID-19 vaccine. Sequenced by immunoSEQ multiplex PCR; TCRdb stores in-frame clones only, minus some. The sample contains about 140,000 clones, 92% of which appear only once. The sample in question was peripheral blood, obtained 28 days after the second AZD1222 dose. The receptors here all came from an adult who received the AZD1222 COVID-19 vaccine.

The rearrangement uses TRBV7-2 and TRBJ2-1; tentative D call: TRBD2 (5 bases). The CDR3 is 13 residues long. Per germline, CDR1 SGHTA and CDR2 FQGNSA. Trimming shortened V by 4 bases and J by 8 bases, and 12 bases separated the two germline ends. For the CDR3, the DNA is TGTGCCAGCAGCTGGGGAGCTAGGGATGAGCAGTTCTTC. This sequence encodes CASSWGARDEQFF.

The chain employs TRBV4-1 and TRBJ1-2; D call uncertain. In germline, CDR1 is MGHRA, CDR2 YSYEKL. V lost 0 bases, J lost 3 bases, and 2 bases lay in between. The CDR3 spans 12 residues. The CDR3 is CASSQEDYGYTF. The CDR3 DNA reads as TGCGCCAGCAGCCAAGAGGACTATGGCTACACCTTC.

This chain connects TRBV4-1 to TRBJ1-1; D possibly corresponds to TRBD1 (5 bases). Germline V CDR1 and CDR2: MGHRA, YSYEKL. V shed 0 bases and J shed 9 bases, with 17 bases lying between them. The CDR3 spans 15 residues. In DNA form, the CDR3 reads TGCGCCAGCAGCCAAGAAACGATCGGGGCTCCAAAAGCTTTCTTT. This translates into CASSQETIGAPKAFF.

For this clone: A junction boundary mismatches the germline segment, possibly from a read error. The sample contains more than one DNA sequence encoding this CDR3. The chain has TRBV27 and TRBJ1-2, with D unresolved. CDR1 and CDR2 (germline): MNHEY, SMNVEV (reference sequence). The CDR3 extends over 13 amino acids. CDR3 sequence reads: CASSLERVYGYTF. The CDR3 coding sequence is TGCGCCAGCAGTTTAGAGAGGGTCTATGGCTACACCTTC.